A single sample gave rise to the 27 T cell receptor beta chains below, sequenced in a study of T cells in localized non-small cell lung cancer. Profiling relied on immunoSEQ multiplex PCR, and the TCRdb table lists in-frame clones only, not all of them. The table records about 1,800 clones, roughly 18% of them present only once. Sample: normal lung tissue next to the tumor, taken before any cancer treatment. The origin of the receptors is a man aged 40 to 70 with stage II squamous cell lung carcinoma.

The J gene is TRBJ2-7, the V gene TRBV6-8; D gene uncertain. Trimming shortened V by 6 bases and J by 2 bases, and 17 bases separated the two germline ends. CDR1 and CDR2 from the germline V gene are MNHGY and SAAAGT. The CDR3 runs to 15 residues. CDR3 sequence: CASRTVQMKAYEQYF. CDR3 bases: TGTGCCAGCAGGACGGTACAGATGAAGGCCTACGAGCAGTACTTC.

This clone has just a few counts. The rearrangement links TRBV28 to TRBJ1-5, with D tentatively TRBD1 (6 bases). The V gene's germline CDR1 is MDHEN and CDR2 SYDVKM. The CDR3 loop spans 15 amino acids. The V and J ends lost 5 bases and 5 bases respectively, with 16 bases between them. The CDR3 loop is CASSRFQGMYQPQHF. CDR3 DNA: TGTGCCAGCAGTCGGTTCCAGGGGATGTATCAGCCCCAGCATTTT.

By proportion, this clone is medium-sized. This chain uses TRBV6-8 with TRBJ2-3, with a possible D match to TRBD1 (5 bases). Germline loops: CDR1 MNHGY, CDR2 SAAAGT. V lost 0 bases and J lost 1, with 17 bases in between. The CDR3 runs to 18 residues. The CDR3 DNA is TGTGCCAGCAGTTACTCGATCCTAGGCAGGGCGGGCACAGATACGCAGTATTTT. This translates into CASSYSILGRAGTDTQYF.

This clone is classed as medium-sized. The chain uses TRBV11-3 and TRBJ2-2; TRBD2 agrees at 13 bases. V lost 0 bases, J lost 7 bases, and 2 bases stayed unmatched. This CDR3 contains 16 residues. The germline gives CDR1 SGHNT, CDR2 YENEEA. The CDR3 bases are TGTGCCAGCAGCTTAGAAGGGACTAGCGGGATCGGGGAGCTGTTTTTT. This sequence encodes CASSLEGTSGIGELFF.

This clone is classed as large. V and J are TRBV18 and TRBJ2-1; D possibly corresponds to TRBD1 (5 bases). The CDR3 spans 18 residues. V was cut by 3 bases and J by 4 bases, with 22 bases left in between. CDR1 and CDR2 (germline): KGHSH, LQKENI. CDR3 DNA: TGTGCCAGCTCACCGCAAGTATTTACAGGCGACAATTACAATGAGCAGTTCTTC. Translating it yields CASSPQVFTGDNYNEQFF.

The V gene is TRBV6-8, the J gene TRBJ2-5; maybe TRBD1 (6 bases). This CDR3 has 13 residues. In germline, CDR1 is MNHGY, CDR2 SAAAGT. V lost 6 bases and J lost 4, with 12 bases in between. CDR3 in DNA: TGTGCCAGCAGGGTTGACAGGACAGAGACCCAGTACTTC. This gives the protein CASRVDRTETQYF.

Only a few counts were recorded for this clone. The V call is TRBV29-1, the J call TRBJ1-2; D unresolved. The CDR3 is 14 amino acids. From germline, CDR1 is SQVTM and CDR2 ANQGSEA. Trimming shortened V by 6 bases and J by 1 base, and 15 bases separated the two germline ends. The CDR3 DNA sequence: TGCAGCGTCGGCTTCCGGGATTATAACTATGGCTACACCTTC. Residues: CSVGFRDYNYGYTF.

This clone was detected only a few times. The CDR3 DNA follows: TGTGCCAGCAGCACGGACAGTTCAAGAATGAACACTGAAGCTTTCTTT. This gives the protein CASSTDSSRMNTEAFF. This sequence joins TRBV11-3 and TRBJ1-1, with a tentative D call TRBD1 (6 bases). Germline lookup yields CDR1 SGHNT and CDR2 YENEEA. This CDR3 contains 16 residues. V was cut by 5 bases and J by 0 bases, with 16 bases left in between.

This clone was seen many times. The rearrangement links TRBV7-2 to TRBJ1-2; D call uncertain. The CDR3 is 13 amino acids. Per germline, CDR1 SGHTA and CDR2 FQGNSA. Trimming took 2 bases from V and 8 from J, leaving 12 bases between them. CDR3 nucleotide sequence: TGTGCCAGCAGCTTACGGGAGGCTGGGGGCTACACCTTC. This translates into CASSLREAGGYTF.

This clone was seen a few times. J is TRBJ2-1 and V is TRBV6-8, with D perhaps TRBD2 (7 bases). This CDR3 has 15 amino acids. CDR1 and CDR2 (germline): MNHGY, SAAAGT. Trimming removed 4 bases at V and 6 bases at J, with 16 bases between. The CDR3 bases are TGTGCCAGCAGTTCCTCGGGGGGCGCGCTCAATGAGCAGTTCTTC. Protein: CASSSSGGALNEQFF.

The CDR3 reads CAIRQGLSGNTIYF. The CDR3 coding sequence is TGTGCCATCCGACAGGGGCTGTCTGGAAACACCATATATTTT. V gene TRBV6-8 combines with J gene TRBJ1-3; 8 bases fit TRBD1. V was clipped by 10 bases and J by 1 base; unmatched bases: 6. In germline, CDR1 is MNHGY, CDR2 SAAAGT. The CDR3 has 14 amino acids.

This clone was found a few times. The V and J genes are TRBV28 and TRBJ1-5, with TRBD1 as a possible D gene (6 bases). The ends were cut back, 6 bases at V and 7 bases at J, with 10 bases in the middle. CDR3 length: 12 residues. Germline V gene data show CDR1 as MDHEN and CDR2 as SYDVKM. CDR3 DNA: TGTGCCAGCAGAGCCAGGGGCCAGCCCCAGCATTTT. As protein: CASRARGQPQHF. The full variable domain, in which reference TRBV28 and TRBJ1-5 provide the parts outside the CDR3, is DVKVTQSSRYLVKRTGEKVFLECVQDMDHENMFWYRQDPGLGLRLIYFSYDVKMKEKGDIPEGYSVSREKKERFSLILESASTNQTSMYLCASRARGQPQHFGDGTRLSIL.

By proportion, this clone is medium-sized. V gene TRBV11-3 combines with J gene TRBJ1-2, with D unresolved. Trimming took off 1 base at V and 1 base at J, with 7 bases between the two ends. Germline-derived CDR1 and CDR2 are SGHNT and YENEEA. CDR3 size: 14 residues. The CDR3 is CASSLVVLNYGYTF. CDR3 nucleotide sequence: TGTGCCAGCAGCTTAGTTGTACTTAACTATGGCTACACCTTC.

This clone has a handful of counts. The CDR3 bases are TGTGCCAGCAGTTACTCGGGAGGTCCGGGGACCCAGTACTTC. Amino acid sequence: CASSYSGGPGTQYF. The J gene is TRBJ2-5, the V gene TRBV6-8; tentatively, D is TRBD2 (6 bases). Germline V gene lookup returns CDR1 MNHGY and CDR2 SAAAGT. V was cut by 0 bases and J by 7 bases, with 12 bases left in between. The CDR3 runs to 14 residues.

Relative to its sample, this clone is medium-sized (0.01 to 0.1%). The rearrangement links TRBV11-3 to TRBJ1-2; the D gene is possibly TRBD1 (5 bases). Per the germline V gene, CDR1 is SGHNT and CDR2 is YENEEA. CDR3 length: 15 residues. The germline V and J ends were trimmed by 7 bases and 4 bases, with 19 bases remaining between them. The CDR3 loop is CASNLEGAGGYGYTF. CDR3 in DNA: TGTGCCAGCAACCTAGAAGGGGCCGGCGGCTATGGCTACACCTTC.

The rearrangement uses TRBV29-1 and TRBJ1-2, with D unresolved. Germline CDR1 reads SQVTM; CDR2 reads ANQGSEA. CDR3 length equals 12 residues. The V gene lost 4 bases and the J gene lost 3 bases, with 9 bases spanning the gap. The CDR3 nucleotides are TGCAGCGTTGGAACCCCCTACTATGGCTACACCTTC. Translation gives CSVGTPYYGYTF. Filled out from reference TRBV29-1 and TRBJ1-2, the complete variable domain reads SAVISQKPSRDICQRGTSLTIQCQVDSQVTMMFWYRQQPGQSLTLIATANQGSEATYESGFVIDKFPISRPNLTFSTLTVSNMSPEDSSIYLCSVGTPYYGYTFGSGTRLTVV.

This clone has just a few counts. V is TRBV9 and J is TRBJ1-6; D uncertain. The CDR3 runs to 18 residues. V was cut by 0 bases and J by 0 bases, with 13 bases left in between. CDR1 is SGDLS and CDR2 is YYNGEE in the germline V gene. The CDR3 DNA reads TGTGCCAGCAGCGTAGCTAGCGATGCTAGCTCCTATAATTCACCCCTCCACTTT. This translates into CASSVASDASSYNSPLHF.

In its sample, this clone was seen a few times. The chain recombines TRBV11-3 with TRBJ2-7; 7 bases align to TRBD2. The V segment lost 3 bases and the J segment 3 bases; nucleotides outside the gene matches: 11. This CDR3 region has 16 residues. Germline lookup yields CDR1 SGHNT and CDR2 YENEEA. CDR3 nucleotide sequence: TGTGCCAGCAGCTTGGATGGCGGGAGTATGGTCTACGAGCAGTACTTC. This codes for CASSLDGGSMVYEQYF.

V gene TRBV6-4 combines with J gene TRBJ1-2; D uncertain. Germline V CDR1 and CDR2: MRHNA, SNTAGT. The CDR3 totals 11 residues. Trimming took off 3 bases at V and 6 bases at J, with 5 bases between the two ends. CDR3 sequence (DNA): TGTGCCAGCAGTGATGGGAATGGCTACACCTTC. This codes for CASSDGNGYTF.

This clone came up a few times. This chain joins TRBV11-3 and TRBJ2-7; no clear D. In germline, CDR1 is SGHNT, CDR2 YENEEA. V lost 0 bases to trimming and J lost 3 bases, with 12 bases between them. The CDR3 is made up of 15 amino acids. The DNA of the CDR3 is TGTGCCAGCAGCTTAGATTTTGGTCGGCACTACGAGCAGTACTTC. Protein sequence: CASSLDFGRHYEQYF.

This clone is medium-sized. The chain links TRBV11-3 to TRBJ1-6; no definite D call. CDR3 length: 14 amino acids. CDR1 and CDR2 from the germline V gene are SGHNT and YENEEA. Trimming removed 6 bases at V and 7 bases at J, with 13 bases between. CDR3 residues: CASSSRPGNSPLHF. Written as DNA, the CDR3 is TGTGCCAGCAGTAGTCGGCCCGGGAATTCACCCCTCCACTTT.

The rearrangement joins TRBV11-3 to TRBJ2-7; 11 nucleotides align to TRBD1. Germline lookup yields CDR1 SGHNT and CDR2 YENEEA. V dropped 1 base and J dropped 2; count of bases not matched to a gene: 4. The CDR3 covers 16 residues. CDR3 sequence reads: CASSLVGTGGPYEQYF. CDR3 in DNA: TGTGCCAGCAGCTTAGTCGGGACAGGGGGGCCCTACGAGCAGTACTTC.

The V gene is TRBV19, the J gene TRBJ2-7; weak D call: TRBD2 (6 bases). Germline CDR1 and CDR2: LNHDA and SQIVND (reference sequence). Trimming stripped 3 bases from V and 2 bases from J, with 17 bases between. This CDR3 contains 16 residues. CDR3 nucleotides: TGTGCCAGTAGTATCCACTCGGGCGGGGCCACCTACGAGCAGTACTTC. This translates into CASSIHSGGATYEQYF. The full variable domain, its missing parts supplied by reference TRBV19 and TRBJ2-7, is DGGITQSPKYLFRKEGQNVTLSCEQNLNHDAMYWYRQDPGQGLRLIYYSQIVNDFQKGDIAEGYSVSREKKESFPLTVTSAQKNPTAFYLCASSIHSGGATYEQYFGPGTRLTVT.

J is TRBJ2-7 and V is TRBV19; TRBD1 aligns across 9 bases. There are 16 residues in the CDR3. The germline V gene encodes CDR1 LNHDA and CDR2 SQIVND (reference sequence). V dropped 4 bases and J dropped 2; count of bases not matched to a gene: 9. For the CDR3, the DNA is TGTGCCAGTAGTAGTAAGGGACAGGGAAGCACCTACGAGCAGTACTTC. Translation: CASSSKGQGSTYEQYF. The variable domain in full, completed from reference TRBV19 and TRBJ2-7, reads DGGITQSPKYLFRKEGQNVTLSCEQNLNHDAMYWYRQDPGQGLRLIYYSQIVNDFQKGDIAEGYSVSREKKESFPLTVTSAQKNPTAFYLCASSSKGQGSTYEQYFGPGTRLTVT.

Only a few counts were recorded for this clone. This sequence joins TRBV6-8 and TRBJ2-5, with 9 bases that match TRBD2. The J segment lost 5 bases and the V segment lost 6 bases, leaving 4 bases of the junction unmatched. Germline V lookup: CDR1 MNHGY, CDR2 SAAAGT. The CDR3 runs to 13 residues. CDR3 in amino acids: CASRASGVETQYF. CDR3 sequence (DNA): TGTGCCAGCAGAGCTAGCGGGGTGGAGACCCAGTACTTC.

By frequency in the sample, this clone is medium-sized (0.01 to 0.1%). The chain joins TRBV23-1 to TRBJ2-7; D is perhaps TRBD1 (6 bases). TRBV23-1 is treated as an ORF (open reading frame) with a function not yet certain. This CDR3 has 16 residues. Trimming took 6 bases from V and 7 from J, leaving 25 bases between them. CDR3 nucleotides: TGCGCCAGCAGCCAAGACAGGCAGCCGGGCGTGGGGGAGCAGTACTTC. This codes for CASSQDRQPGVGEQYF.

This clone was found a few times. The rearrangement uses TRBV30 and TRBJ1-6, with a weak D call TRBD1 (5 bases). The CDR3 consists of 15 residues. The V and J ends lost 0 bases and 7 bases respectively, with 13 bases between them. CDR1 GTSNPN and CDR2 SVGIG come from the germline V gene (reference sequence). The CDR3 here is CAWSVMAGKNSPLHF. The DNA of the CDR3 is TGTGCCTGGAGTGTAATGGCAGGGAAAAATTCACCCCTCCACTTT.